The clone carrying this T cell receptor (beta chain) occurred a few times. The antigen is not known. This CDR3 comprises 16 residues. With 5 bases clipped from V and 6 bases from J, the junction kept 6 bases outside the gene matches. These data belong to a study of T-cell memory formation after mild COVID-19. The wider study: Across donors, TCR clusters were largely donor specific.

Study-wide findings and caveats: The second-wave clones peaking on day 37 were not confirmed as SARS-CoV-2-specific.

From the 5' RACE reads, TCRdb called clonotypes with MiXCR, one entry per CDR3 protein. This sample yields roughly 600,000 distinct CDR3 sequences, of which 18% are seen a single time; about 12% belongs to the top ten. The rearrangement joins TRBV12-3 or TRBV12-4 to TRBJ2-2, with 13 bases that match TRBD2. Source material: PBMCs or a T cell subset sorted from them (not recorded which). The source is an adult woman who had mild COVID-19 (a few samples of this study predate the infection). Cell type and time point are not known. The CDR3 spells CASSPRTSGGSGELFF. The CDR3 bases are TGTGCCAGCAGTCCACGGACTAGCGGGGGATCCGGGGAGCTGTTTTTT.